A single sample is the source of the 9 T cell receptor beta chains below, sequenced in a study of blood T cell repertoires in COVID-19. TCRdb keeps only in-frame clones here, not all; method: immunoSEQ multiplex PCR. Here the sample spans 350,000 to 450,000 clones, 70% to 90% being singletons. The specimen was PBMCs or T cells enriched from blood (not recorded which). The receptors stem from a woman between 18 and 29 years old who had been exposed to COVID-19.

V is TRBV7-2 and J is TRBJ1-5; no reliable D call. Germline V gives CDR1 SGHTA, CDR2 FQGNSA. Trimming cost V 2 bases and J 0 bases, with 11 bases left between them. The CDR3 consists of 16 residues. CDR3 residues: CASSLSAQYSNQPQHF. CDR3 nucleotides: TGTGCCAGCAGCTTATCGGCACAGTATAGCAATCAGCCCCAGCATTTT.

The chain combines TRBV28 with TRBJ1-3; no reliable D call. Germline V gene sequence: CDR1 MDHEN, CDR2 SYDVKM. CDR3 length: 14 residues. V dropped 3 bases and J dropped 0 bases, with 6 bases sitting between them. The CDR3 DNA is TGTGCCAGCAGTTTTGTCAGCTCTGGAAACACCATATATTTT. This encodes CASSFVSSGNTIYF.

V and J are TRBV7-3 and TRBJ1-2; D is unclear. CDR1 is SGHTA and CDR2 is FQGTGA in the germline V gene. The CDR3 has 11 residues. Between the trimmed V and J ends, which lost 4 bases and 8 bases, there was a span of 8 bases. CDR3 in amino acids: CASSSGVGYTF. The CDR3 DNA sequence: TGTGCCAGCAGCTCCGGGGTCGGCTACACCTTC.

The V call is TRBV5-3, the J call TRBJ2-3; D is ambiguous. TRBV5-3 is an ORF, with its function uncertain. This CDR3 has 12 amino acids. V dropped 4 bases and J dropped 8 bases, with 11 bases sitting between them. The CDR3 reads CARSMYSFTQYF. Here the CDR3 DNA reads TGTGCCAGAAGCATGTATAGCTTTACGCAGTATTTT.

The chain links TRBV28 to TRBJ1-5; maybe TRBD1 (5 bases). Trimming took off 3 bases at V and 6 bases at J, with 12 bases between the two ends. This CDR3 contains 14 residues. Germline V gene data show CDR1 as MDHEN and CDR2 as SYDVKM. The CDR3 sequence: CASSFAGVIQPQHF. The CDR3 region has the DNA TGTGCCAGCAGTTTCGCGGGGGTCATTCAGCCCCAGCATTTT.

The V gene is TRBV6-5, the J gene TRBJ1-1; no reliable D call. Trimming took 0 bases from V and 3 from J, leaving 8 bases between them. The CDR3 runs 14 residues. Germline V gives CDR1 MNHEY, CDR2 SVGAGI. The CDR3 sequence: CASSYSLRYTEAFF. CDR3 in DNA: TGTGCCAGCAGTTACTCGTTGCGGTACACTGAAGCTTTCTTT.

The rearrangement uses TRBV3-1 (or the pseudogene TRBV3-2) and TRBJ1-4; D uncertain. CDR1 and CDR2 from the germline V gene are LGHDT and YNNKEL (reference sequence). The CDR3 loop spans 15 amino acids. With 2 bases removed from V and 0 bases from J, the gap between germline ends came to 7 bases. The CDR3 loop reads CASSQYGATNEKLFF. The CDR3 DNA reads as TGTGCCAGCAGCCAATACGGGGCAACTAATGAAAAACTGTTTTTT.

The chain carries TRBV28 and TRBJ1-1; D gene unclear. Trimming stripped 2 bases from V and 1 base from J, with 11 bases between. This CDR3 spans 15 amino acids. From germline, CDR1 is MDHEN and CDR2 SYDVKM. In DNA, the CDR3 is TGTGCCAGCAGTTTACGAGGGATGTCGAACACTGAAGCTTTCTTT. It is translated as CASSLRGMSNTEAFF.

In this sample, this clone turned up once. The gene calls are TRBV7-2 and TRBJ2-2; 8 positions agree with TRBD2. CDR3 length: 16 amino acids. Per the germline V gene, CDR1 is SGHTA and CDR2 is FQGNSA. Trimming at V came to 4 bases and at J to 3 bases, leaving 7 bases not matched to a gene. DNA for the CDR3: TGTGCCAGCAGCTCCCTTAGCGGGACGTACACCGGGGAGCTGTTTTTT. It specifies CASSSLSGTYTGELFF.